This is a list of T cell receptor beta chains from one sample in a study of blood T cell repertoires in COVID-19. Clones were read by immunoSEQ multiplex PCR, and TCRdb kept only the in-frame ones, dropping some. In the table there are 250,000 to 350,000 clones, over 85% of which are singletons. The sample was PBMCs or T cells enriched from blood (not recorded which). These receptors were taken from a woman in her fifties or sixties who had been exposed to COVID-19. Both conserved end residues are part of each CDR3. D genes are given only for firm matches. The listing skips clone size in some rows; elsewhere it reads once, few, many or a size class.

TRBJ2-2 | TRBD1 | TRBV29-1 | - | TGCAGCGTTGAAGGAGGGCGGGACAGGGGTGTGCCCGGGGAGCTGTTTTTT | CSVEGGRDRGVPGELFF
TRBJ1-1 | - | TRBV28 | - | TGTGCCAGCAGTTTGGCGCAGCGGAACACTGAAGCTTTCTTT | CASSLAQRNTEAFF
TRBJ1-2 | - | TRBV6-5 | - | TGTGCCAGCATGGGTTTCCGGGGGGACTATGGCTACACCTTC | CASMGFRGDYGYTF
TRBJ1-5 | - | TRBV19 | - | TGTGCCAGTAGTATCGACAGCACCAATCAGCCCCAGCATTTT | CASSIDSTNQPQHF
TRBJ2-7 | - | TRBV5-4 | - | TGTGCCAGCAGCTTGGATCGGGTCACGAGGGAGCAGTACTTC | CASSLDRVTREQYF
TRBJ1-6 | TRBD1 | TRBV5-4 | - | TGTGCCAGCAGCGCCGGGACAGATAATTCACCCCTCCACTTT | CASSAGTDNSPLHF
TRBJ2-7 | TRBD2 | TRBV9 | - | TGTGCCAGCAGCGTAGGGGGCGGGGGGCCCTACGAGCAGTACTTC | CASSVGGGGPYEQYF
TRBJ1-3 | - | TRBV5-1 | - | TGCGCCAGCAGCTTGGCCGGGAACACCATATATTTT | CASSLAGNTIYF
TRBJ2-2 | TRBD2 | TRBV10-3 | - | TGTGCCATCAGTGACCCAACCCAGCGGGGGCCCCAAACCGGGGAGCTGTTTTTT | CAISDPTQRGPQTGELFF
TRBJ2-7 | - | TRBV4-1 | - | TGCGCCAGCAGCCCCAGGGGGGCCGACCCTCAAGACGAGCAGTACTTC | CASSPRGADPQDEQYF
TRBJ2-2 | - | TRBV28 | once | TGTGCCAGCACCCAGGTGGCCACCGGGGAGCTGTTTTTT | CASTQVATGELFF
TRBJ2-7 | TRBD1 | TRBV7-4 | - | TGTGCCAGCAGCTTAGGGCCAGGGTGGACAGGTCTCTACGAGCAGTACTTC | CASSLGPGWTGLYEQYF
TRBJ2-3 | - | TRBV28 | once | TGTGCCAGCAGCGGAGATGCCCAGGACATCCATGGGCCAGATACGCAGTATTTT | CASSGDAQDIHGPDTQYF
TRBJ1-1 | - | TRBV5-4 | - | TGTGCCAGCAGCACCTTAGGGGGGGTCACTGAAGCTTTCTTT | CASSTLGGVTEAFF
TRBJ2-1 | TRBD2 | TRBV18 | - | TGTGCCAGCTCGCTTCTGGGGGGGAGTGAGCAGTTCTTC | CASSLLGGSEQFF
TRBJ2-7 | TRBD2 | TRBV3-1/TRBV3-2 | - | TGTGCCAGCAGCCAAGAACGGGGGGGAGGGCAGTACTTC | CASSQERGGGQYF
TRBJ1-4 | - | TRBV5-1 | - | TGCGCCAGCAGCTTCCTTGGTGACGACGGGGAAAAACTGTTTTTT | CASSFLGDDGEKLFF
TRBJ1-1 | - | TRBV5-1 | - | TGCGCCAGCAGCTTGGGGCGAGGGACTGAAGCTTTCTTT | CASSLGRGTEAFF
TRBJ1-5 | - | TRBV5-6 | once | TGTGCCAGCAGCTCCGACAGGAGCAATCAGCCCCAGCATTTT | CASSSDRSNQPQHF
TRBJ2-3 | - | TRBV21-1 | - | TGTGCCAGCAGCAAAGGGGCAGGGAGGGAAAGCACAGATACGCAGTATTTT | CASSKGAGRESTDTQYF
TRBJ2-5 | - | TRBV25-1 | - | TGTGCCAGCAGTTCCACGGAGGGGCTTGAGACCCAGTACTTC | CASSSTEGLETQYF
TRBJ2-5 | TRBD2 | TRBV9 | once | TGTGCCAGCAGCGTAGCGGGGGGAAGGGAGGAGACCCAGTACTTC | CASSVAGGREETQYF
TRBJ2-1 | - | TRBV14 | - | TGTGCCAGCAGCCAAGACTTCGTGAGCAGGGCAGGCAATGAGCAGTTCTTC | CASSQDFVSRAGNEQFF
TRBJ1-1 | - | TRBV29-1 | - | TGCAGCGTTGAAGCCTACACTCTTTCATCGGGGGGGGTTGAAGCTTTCTTT | CSVEAYTLSSGGVEAFF
TRBJ2-7 | - | TRBV5-1 | - | TGCGCCAGTACAGGGACCAACTCCTACGAGCAGTACTTC | CASTGTNSYEQYF
TRBJ1-3 | TRBD1 | TRBV19 | - | TGTGCCAGTAGTACCTGGACAGGGGCTGGAAACACCATATATTTT | CASSTWTGAGNTIYF
TRBJ2-5 | - | TRBV5-1 | - | TGCGCCAGCAGCTTGGCCGTCGGGGGCCAAGAGACCCAGTACTTC | CASSLAVGGQETQYF
TRBJ1-2 | - | TRBV5-6 | - | TGTGCCAGCAGCTTGGTTGCTCAGGGGCGTAAGACCTTC | CASSLVAQGRKTF
TRBJ1-1 | - | TRBV28 | - | TGTGCCAGCAGTCTATCTACAATGGGGCAGGCCGAGAGGGCTTTCTTT | CASSLSTMGQAERAFF
TRBJ1-5 | TRBD1 | TRBV28 | - | TGTGCCAGCATTACAGGGGGCGGTCAGCCCCAGCATTTT | CASITGGGQPQHF
TRBJ2-5 | - | TRBV6-5 | - | TGTGCCAGCTCGGGTGACCTATTGCTGGGGACCCAGTACTTC | CASSGDLLLGTQYF
TRBJ2-5 | TRBD2 | TRBV28 | - | TGTGCCAGCAAGTCTAGCGGGGTCCCCGAGACCCAGTACTTC | CASKSSGVPETQYF
TRBJ1-2 | - | TRBV4-2 | - | TGTGCCAGCAGCCCGGGGAGTTTTTATGGCTACACCTTC | CASSPGSFYGYTF
TRBJ2-7 | - | TRBV27 | - | TGTGCCAGCAGTTTCATGGTGGGAGGGGGGGACGAGCAGTACTTC | CASSFMVGGGDEQYF
TRBJ2-1 | - | TRBV2 | - | TGTGCCAGCAGTTTACAGGGCAGGATCAATGAGCAGTTCTTC | CASSLQGRINEQFF
TRBJ2-7 | - | TRBV18 | - | TGTGCCAGCTCACCCGAGTACAGCTCCTACGAGCAGTACTTC | CASSPEYSSYEQYF
TRBJ2-3 | - | TRBV7-9 | - | TGTGCCAGCAGCTTGGGGCAGGTGACAGATACGCAGTATTTT | CASSLGQVTDTQYF
TRBJ1-2 | - | TRBV6-1 | - | TGTGCCAGCAGTGAAACAGACCGTTACTATGGCTACACCTTC | CASSETDRYYGYTF
TRBJ2-6 | TRBD2 | TRBV11-2 | - | TGTGCCAGCAGCTTAGCCGGGGGGTCTGGGGCCAACGTCCTGACTTTC | CASSLAGGSGANVLTF
TRBJ2-3 | - | TRBV5-1 | - | TGCGCCAGCAGCCCGGGGGACAGAACCACAGATACGCAGTATTTT | CASSPGDRTTDTQYF
TRBJ2-3 | - | TRBV3-1/TRBV3-2 | - | TGTGCCAGCAGCAAAACCCCCGGGGTCACAGATACGCAGTATTTT | CASSKTPGVTDTQYF
TRBJ1-2 | - | TRBV28 | - | TGTGCCAGCAGTTTCAGATTCCATGGCTACACCTTC | CASSFRFHGYTF
TRBJ1-2 | - | TRBV30 | - | TGTGCCTGGAGTGTACAGGGCCATGGCTACACCTTC | CAWSVQGHGYTF
TRBJ2-7 | - | TRBV4-1 | - | TGCGCCAGCAGCTTCGACAGTACCTCCTACGAGCAGTACTTC | CASSFDSTSYEQYF
TRBJ2-5 | - | TRBV5-1 | - | TGCGCCAGCAGCTCTCGCCTCGGGCAAGAGACCCAGTACTTC | CASSSRLGQETQYF
TRBJ1-1 | - | TRBV5-8 | - | TGTGCCAGCAGCCTACTTGGACAGTTTGAAGCTTTCTTT | CASSLLGQFEAFF
TRBJ2-2 | - | TRBV19 | - | TGTGCCAGTAACCGGGTTGACGGGGAGCTGTTTTTT | CASNRVDGELFF
TRBJ2-3 | - | TRBV15 | - | TGTGCCACCAGCAGAGATAAGGGGGATACGCAGTATTTT | CATSRDKGDTQYF
TRBJ2-7 | - | TRBV20-1 | - | TGCAGTGCTAGTTCTAGGGGGGGCTCCTACGAGCAGTACTTC | CSASSRGGSYEQYF
TRBJ1-1 | TRBD1 | TRBV6-1 | - | TGTGCCAGCAGTGAGACAGGGGACGCTTTCTTT | CASSETGDAFF
TRBJ2-7 | - | TRBV25-1 | - | TGTGCCAGCAGAGACGCCGGGACTGGGTCCTACGAGCAGTACTTC | CASRDAGTGSYEQYF
TRBJ2-2 | TRBD1 | TRBV2 | - | TGTGCCAGCAGACTTACAGGGGCAAGCGCCGGGGAGCTGTTTTTT | CASRLTGASAGELFF
TRBJ2-3 | TRBD2 | TRBV9 | - | TGTGCCAGCAGCCCCTGGTGGAGCGGGGGGGCGGCGACAGATACGCAGTATTTT | CASSPWWSGGAATDTQYF
TRBJ1-5 | - | TRBV7-9 | - | TGTGCCAGCAGTCGCACAGGCGACCAGCCCCAGCATTTT | CASSRTGDQPQHF
TRBJ2-7 | - | TRBV5-1 | - | TGCGCCAGCAGCATAAGTCCTATGAGCTCCTACGAGCAGTACTTC | CASSISPMSSYEQYF